This paragraph reports one TCR beta chain. V was clipped by 0 bases and J by 7 bases, with 22 bases between them. The CDR3 runs 18 residues. The cohort comprised adults aged about 18 to 100 years residing in 20 to 25 US areas. Which cohort a participant joined came from the clinical history participants gave. These data are taken from a study of blood T cell repertoires in COVID-19. Background on the study: PBMCs, B-cell-depleted T cells, or T cells provided the cDNA or gDNA that made up the material.

In the original workflow: Counts of nucleated cells, estimated from reference gene primer amplification, were obtained. The data were produced by immunoSEQ multiplex PCR, yet TCRdb's version contains in-frame clones alone and is incomplete. From that table come the V and J calls and clone size; the DNA was used to work out D and trimming. This sample has approximately 260,000 clones, with 87% found just once. This clonotype was sampled from a woman aged 25 to 45 with acute COVID-19. This sequence joins TRBV23-1 and TRBJ2-1; a weak D match, TRBD1 (5 bases). TRBV23-1 is placed among ORFs of uncertain function. Sequenced material: PBMCs or T cells enriched from blood (not recorded which). The CDR3 DNA sequence: TGCGCCAGCAGTCAATCAGCCAGGGTTTCGGTTGGGGTGAATGAGCAGTTCTTC. Its protein product is CASSQSARVSVGVNEQFF.